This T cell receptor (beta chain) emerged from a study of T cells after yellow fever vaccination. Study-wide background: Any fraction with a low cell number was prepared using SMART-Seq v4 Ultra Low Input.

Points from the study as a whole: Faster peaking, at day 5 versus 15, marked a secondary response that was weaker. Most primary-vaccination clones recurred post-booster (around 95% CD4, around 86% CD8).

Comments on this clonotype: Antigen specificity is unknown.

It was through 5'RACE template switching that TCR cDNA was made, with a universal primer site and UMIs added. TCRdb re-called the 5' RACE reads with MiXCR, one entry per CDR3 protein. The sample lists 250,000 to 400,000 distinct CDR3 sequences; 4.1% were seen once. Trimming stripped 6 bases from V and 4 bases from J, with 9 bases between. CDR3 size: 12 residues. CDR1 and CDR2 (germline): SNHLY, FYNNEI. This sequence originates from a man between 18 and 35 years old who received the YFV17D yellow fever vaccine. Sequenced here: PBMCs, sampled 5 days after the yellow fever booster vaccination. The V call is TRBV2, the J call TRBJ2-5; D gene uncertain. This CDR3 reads CASRPDGETQYF. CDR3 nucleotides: TGTGCCAGCAGGCCTGACGGAGAGACCCAGTACTTC. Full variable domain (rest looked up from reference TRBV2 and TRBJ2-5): EPEVTQTPSHQVTQMGQEVILRCVPISNHLYFYWYRQILGQKVEFLVSFYNNEISEKSEIFDDQFSVERPDGSNFTLKIRSTKLEDSAMYFCASRPDGETQYFGPGTRLLVL.